This TCR beta chain was documented in a study of beta chain features in type 1 diabetes. This clone was found a few times. Its antigen is as yet unknown. Notes on the study in general: A moderate, significant TCRB CDR3 shortening appeared in type 1 diabetes across four CD4+ subsets.

Expressed TCRB transcripts were sequenced after all isolated RNA was converted to cDNA. Assay: immunoSEQ multiplex PCR; the TCRdb copy retains only in-frame clones and omits some. Here the sample spans about 280,000 clones, about 15% being singletons. The J segment lost 3 bases and the V segment lost 5 bases, leaving 5 bases of the junction unmatched. CDR3 length equals 14 residues. Germline-derived CDR1 and CDR2 are SGHRS and YFSETQ. The rearrangement joins TRBV5-1 to TRBJ2-1; 7 nucleotides agree with TRBD2. The receptor was isolated from a man aged 18 to 29 with type 1 diabetes. The sequenced material came from naive CD4+ T cells from blood. CDR3 protein: CASRGTSVYNEQFF. The CDR3 coding sequence is TGCGCCAGCAGGGGCACTAGCGTCTACAATGAGCAGTTCTTC.